This T cell receptor (beta chain) was retrieved from a study of cytomegalovirus exposure and HLA in healthy donors. Study details: Caucasian-associated ancestry cluster membership applied to around 76% of several hundred genotyped donors.

The PCR used 60 Vbeta and 13 Jbeta primers. Study processing details: A later analysis tallied 87 million or so unique TCR beta chains, around 9.9 million of them shared. Method: immunoSEQ multiplex PCR; TCRdb's copy keeps in-frame clones and lacks some. V, J and clone size derive from that table, while D and trimming were established from the DNA sequence. This table has fewer than 250,000 clones, about four fifths appearing once. The length of the CDR3 is 15 residues. J gave up 15 bases and V 3 bases, and 10 bases lay outside the gene matches. Germline CDR1 KGHSH, CDR2 LQKENI. Findings and limits, study-wide: Sequencing artifact likely explains a cluster of highly shared sequence variants. Segments of the TCR beta V type were, in most cases, productive about 87% or about 30% of the time in an earlier analysis.

Turning to this clone: Its antigen is still unknown.

The clonotype comes from a woman aged 30 to 39 in good health and CMV-seropositive. The specimen was PBMCs. The chain has TRBV18 and TRBJ2-1; 14 nucleotides agree with TRBD2. CDR3 protein: CASSPPGLAGEYLFF. For the CDR3, the DNA is TGTGCCAGCTCACCCCCGGGACTAGCGGGAGAGTATCTGTTCTTC.